Each of the 27 T cell receptor beta chains below was sequenced from the same sample in a study of brain T cells in children with intractable seizures. Only in-frame clones appear in the TCRdb table, and some are missing; sequencing was by immunoSEQ multiplex PCR. The data contain around 340,000 clones, over 90% of them singletons. Time point here: blood from clinic visit 5 months post-surgery; TSC patient then seizure free. This sample comprised peripheral blood, obtained approximately 5 months after surgery. These receptors all come from a boy under two years old with tuberous sclerosis and intractable seizures.

This clone was detected once. The V gene is TRBV3-1 (or the pseudogene TRBV3-2), the J gene TRBJ2-3; 10 nucleotides agree with TRBD2. The V gene's germline CDR1 is LGHDT and CDR2 YNNKEL (reference sequence). Trimming at V came to 3 bases and at J to 2 bases, leaving 5 bases not matched to a gene. The CDR3 consists of 16 residues. In nucleotides, the CDR3 is TGTGCCAGCAGCCATGCTAGCGGGAGAATCACAGATACGCAGTATTTT. It codes for CASSHASGRITDTQYF.

J is TRBJ2-7 and V is TRBV24-1, with TRBD2 as a possible D gene (7 bases). V lost 7 bases and J 4 bases, leaving 13 bases between the germline ends. This CDR3 contains 13 residues. CDR1 KGHDR and CDR2 SFDVKD come from the germline V gene. CDR3 protein: CATRGGGAYEQYF. For the CDR3, the DNA is TGTGCCACCAGGGGTGGGGGGGCTTACGAGCAGTACTTC.

The rearrangement uses TRBV2 and TRBJ2-6; D not resolved. This CDR3 contains 15 residues. From germline, CDR1 is SNHLY and CDR2 FYNNEI. Trimming removed 5 bases from V and 0 bases from J, with 8 bases in between. The DNA for the CDR3 is TGTGCCAGCAGTATGTCAGCCTCTGGGGCCAACGTCCTGACTTTC. Protein: CASSMSASGANVLTF.

The chain employs TRBV2 and TRBJ2-7; 8 bases agree with TRBD1. The CDR3 covers 13 residues. The trim removed 7 bases at V and 7 bases at J, leaving 9 bases unmatched. Germline V CDR1 and CDR2: SNHLY, FYNNEI. The CDR3 nucleotides are TGTGCCAGCATGCCCCCACAGGGGGAAGAGCAGTACTTC. This translates into CASMPPQGEEQYF.

V is TRBV5-4 and J is TRBJ2-6; the D gene is possibly TRBD2 (5 bases). The CDR3 is made up of 15 amino acids. The V end lost 6 bases, the J end lost 0 bases, and 10 bases lay between the germline ends. In germline, CDR1 is SGHNT, CDR2 YYREEE (reference sequence). The CDR3 here is CASTPGGSGANVLTF. The CDR3 DNA reads TGTGCCAGCACCCCCGGAGGCTCTGGGGCCAACGTCCTGACTTTC.

The chain couples TRBV18 to TRBJ2-7, with 9 bases fitting TRBD1. The J segment lost 0 bases and the V segment lost 3 bases, leaving 3 bases of the junction unmatched. The CDR3 has 15 amino acids. CDR1 and CDR2 from the germline V gene are KGHSH and LQKENI. The CDR3 region is CASSPGTGLSYEQYF. The CDR3 nucleotides read TGTGCCAGCTCACCCGGGACAGGGCTCTCCTACGAGCAGTACTTC.

This chain links TRBV28 with TRBJ2-1; 14 nucleotides agree with TRBD2. CDR3 length equals 15 residues. Germline CDR1 reads MDHEN; CDR2 reads SYDVKM. Trimming took 8 bases from V and 4 from J; bases not matched to a gene: 4. This CDR3 is CASCGTSGGYNEQFF. CDR3 bases: TGTGCCAGCTGCGGGACTAGCGGGGGATACAATGAGCAGTTCTTC.

This clone was detected only once. The chain links TRBV4-2 to TRBJ2-5; D is undetermined. Judging by the DNA end, TRBJ2-7 fits better; the J call may be wrong. Per the germline V gene, CDR1 is LGHNA and CDR2 is YNFKEQ. This CDR3 is 13 amino acids long. The CDR3 loop is CASSQDQGYEQYF. CDR3 DNA: TGTGCCAGCAGCCAAGATCAAGGGTACGAGCAGTACTTC.

The chain links TRBV7-9 to TRBJ1-4, with 7 positions matching TRBD1. J lost 7 bases, V lost 6 bases, and 11 bases had no gene match. Germline lookup yields CDR1 SEHNR and CDR2 FQNEAQ (reference sequence). The CDR3 has 15 amino acids. CDR3 in DNA: TGTGCCAGCAGTCCACTCGACAGGGCCTTTGAAAAACTGTTTTTT. Translated: CASSPLDRAFEKLFF.

In DNA, the CDR3 is TGCGCCAGCAGGCTCAGGGTTGCAACTAATGAAAAACTGTTTTTT. It translates to CASRLRVATNEKLFF. V usage is TRBV5-1 and J usage is TRBJ1-4, with a possible D match to TRBD1 (5 bases). The CDR3 has 15 residues. Trimming left V 5 bases short and J 0 bases short, with 11 bases between. The germline gives CDR1 SGHRS, CDR2 YFSETQ.

The chain employs TRBV9 and TRBJ2-7, with D perhaps matching TRBD1 (5 bases). Germline V gene data show CDR1 as SGDLS and CDR2 as YYNGEE. Trimming stripped 4 bases from V and 2 bases from J, with 13 bases between. This CDR3 is built from 14 residues. CDR3 nucleotide sequence: TGTGCCAGCAGCAGTAGTCCAGGGACCTACGAGCAGTACTTC. This encodes CASSSSPGTYEQYF.

For this clone: The same CDR3 also results from other DNA sequences found in this sample. CDR3 sequence reads: CSASRRDQPQHF. The CDR3 DNA is TGCAGTGCTAGTCGAAGGGACCAGCCCCAGCATTTT. The chain has TRBV20-1 and TRBJ1-5; D possibly corresponds to TRBD1 (5 bases). The CDR3 runs 12 residues. CDR1 and CDR2 from the germline V gene are DFQATT and SNEGSKA (reference sequence). The V and J ends lost 3 bases and 7 bases respectively, with 10 bases between them.

This clone appeared once. V gene TRBV14 combines with J gene TRBJ1-5; TRBD1 aligns across 8 bases. The V gene's germline CDR1 is SGHDN and CDR2 FVKESK. The trim removed 1 base at V and 4 bases at J, leaving 3 bases unmatched. This CDR3 region has 15 residues. The CDR3 bases are TGTGCCAGCAGCCAAGGGACAGGGATGAATCAGCCCCAGCATTTT. Its translation is CASSQGTGMNQPQHF.

The chain carries TRBV5-1 and TRBJ1-2; tentatively, D is TRBD1 (6 bases). V lost 2 bases and J 7 bases, leaving 12 bases between the germline ends. Germline-derived CDR1 and CDR2 are SGHRS and YFSETQ. This CDR3 has 13 amino acids. The DNA of the CDR3 is TGCGCCAGCAGCTTCGGACAGATCAGTGGCTACACCTTC. This sequence encodes CASSFGQISGYTF.

This chain joins TRBV7-9 and TRBJ1-4; D is unresolved. Looked up from germline, CDR1 is SEHNR and CDR2 is FQNEAQ (reference sequence). This CDR3 has 10 amino acids. Trimming shortened V by 10 bases and J by 4 bases, and 4 bases separated the two germline ends. CDR3 nucleotides: TGTGCCACCTTTAATGAAAAACTGTTTTTT. This encodes CATFNEKLFF.

J is TRBJ2-1 and V is TRBV2; TRBD2 aligns across 13 bases. The CDR3 loop spans 16 amino acids. Germline lookup yields CDR1 SNHLY and CDR2 FYNNEI. Trimming at V came to 5 bases and at J to 9 bases, leaving 10 bases not matched to a gene. CDR3: CASSYLTSGGWVEQFF. CDR3 bases: TGTGCCAGCAGTTATCTGACTAGCGGGGGGTGGGTTGAGCAGTTCTTC.

The chain links TRBV24-1 to TRBJ1-3; TRBD1 matches at 7 bases. V lost 1 base and J lost 0; bases outside the gene matches: 5. CDR1 and CDR2 from the germline V gene are KGHDR and SFDVKD. The CDR3 spans 17 residues. The CDR3 loop reads CATSDLKTGFSGNTIYF. The CDR3 nucleotides are TGTGCCACCAGTGATTTAAAGACAGGGTTCTCTGGAAACACCATATATTTT.

The chain uses TRBV5-6 and TRBJ2-6, with 9 positions matching TRBD1. Germline trimming cut 3 bases from V and 0 bases from J; bases unmatched to any gene: 7. The CDR3 length is 18 residues. CDR1 SGHDT and CDR2 YYEEEE come from the germline V gene. CDR3 amino acids: CASSSYGTGCSGANVLTF. The CDR3 DNA is TGTGCCAGCAGCTCATACGGGACAGGGTGCTCTGGGGCCAACGTCCTGACTTTC.

V gene TRBV5-5 combines with J gene TRBJ1-1, with a weak D call TRBD1 (6 bases). The germline CDR1 and CDR2 sequences are SGHKS and YYEKEE (reference sequence). CDR3 length: 15 residues. The V and J ends lost 2 bases and 5 bases respectively, with 16 bases between them. CDR3 bases: TGTGCCAGCAGCTTCAACAGGGCCCAACGAACTGAAGCTTTCTTT. Protein sequence: CASSFNRAQRTEAFF.

The sample holds one count of this clone. The CDR3 nucleotides read TGTGCCAGTAGTGAGGGATGGGGCGATTCACCCCTCCACTTT. Its translation: CASSEGWGDSPLHF. The chain carries TRBV19 and TRBJ1-6, with TRBD1 as a possible D gene (5 bases). V lost 5 bases, J lost 8 bases, and 13 bases lay in between. The length of the CDR3 is 14 residues. Germline CDR1 reads LNHDA; CDR2 reads SQIVND (reference sequence). The complete variable domain, with remaining parts taken from reference TRBV19 and TRBJ1-6, reads DGGITQSPKYLFRKEGQNVTLSCEQNLNHDAMYWYRQDPGQGLRLIYYSQIVNDFQKGDIAEGYSVSREKKESFPLTVTSAQKNPTAFYLCASSEGWGDSPLHFGNGTRLTVT.

The rearrangement joins TRBV7-2 to TRBJ1-2; 11 bases agree with TRBD1. J was trimmed by 5 bases and V by 6 bases; bases with no gene match: 14. Germline V gives CDR1 SGHTA, CDR2 FQGNSA. This CDR3 comprises 17 residues. CDR3 bases: TGTGCCAGCAGTCGTATTCCCCGGGACAGGGGGTGGTATGGCTACACCTTC. Residues: CASSRIPRDRGWYGYTF.

V is TRBV10-3 and J is TRBJ1-4, with D perhaps matching TRBD1 (6 bases). The CDR3 loop spans 15 amino acids. CDR1 and CDR2 (germline): ENHRY, SYGVKD. Trimming shortened V by 5 bases and J by 6 bases, and 16 bases separated the two germline ends. The CDR3 DNA is TGTGCCATCAGTAGTACAGGGAGGGAAGATGAAAAACTGTTTTTT. It codes for CAISSTGREDEKLFF.

This rearrangement joins TRBV7-6 to TRBJ1-6; D not certain. This CDR3 region has 12 residues. V lost 0 bases and J 10 bases, leaving 4 bases between the germline ends. Germline V gene data show CDR1 as SGHVS and CDR2 as FNYEAQ. CDR3 amino acids: CASSLAGSPLHF. In nucleotides, the CDR3 is TGTGCCAGCAGCTTAGCCGGGTCACCCCTCCACTTT.

V and J are TRBV3-1 (or the pseudogene TRBV3-2) and TRBJ2-3; 8 nucleotides align to TRBD2. CDR3 length: 16 residues. Germline V gene data show CDR1 as LGHDT and CDR2 as YNNKEL (reference sequence). V was pared by 1 base and J by 0 bases, with 3 bases of the junction left unmatched. CDR3 in DNA: TGTGCCAGCAGCCAAGCGGGGGGGCCTAGCACAGATACGCAGTATTTT. Protein: CASSQAGGPSTDTQYF.

This chain uses TRBV3-1 (or the pseudogene TRBV3-2) with TRBJ1-2; D is ambiguous. CDR3 length: 13 residues. CDR1 LGHDT and CDR2 YNNKEL come from the germline V gene (reference sequence). Trimming removed 0 bases at V and 5 bases at J, with 7 bases between. The CDR3: CASSQDSYYGYTF. The DNA of the CDR3 is TGTGCCAGCAGCCAAGATTCGTATTATGGCTACACCTTC.

This clone has only a few counts. This chain links TRBV27 with TRBJ1-2, with D perhaps matching TRBD1 (5 bases). V was shortened by 6 bases and J by 8 bases, with 19 bases between the two germline ends. The V gene's germline CDR1 is MNHEY and CDR2 SMNVEV (reference sequence). This CDR3 has 14 residues. The CDR3 nucleotides read TGTGCCAGCAGCTCGGACTGGGTCTCAGGGGGCTACACCTTC. It codes for CASSSDWVSGGYTF.

This clone was seen a handful of times. The V call is TRBV19, the J call TRBJ1-2; the D gene is possibly TRBD1 (5 bases). Trimming shortened V by 6 bases and J by 7 bases, and 15 bases separated the two germline ends. Germline CDR1 is LNHDA and CDR2 is SQIVND (reference sequence). The CDR3 consists of 13 residues. The CDR3 reads CASRAGTLSGYTF. The CDR3 DNA reads as TGTGCCAGTAGAGCCGGGACTCTGAGTGGCTACACCTTC.